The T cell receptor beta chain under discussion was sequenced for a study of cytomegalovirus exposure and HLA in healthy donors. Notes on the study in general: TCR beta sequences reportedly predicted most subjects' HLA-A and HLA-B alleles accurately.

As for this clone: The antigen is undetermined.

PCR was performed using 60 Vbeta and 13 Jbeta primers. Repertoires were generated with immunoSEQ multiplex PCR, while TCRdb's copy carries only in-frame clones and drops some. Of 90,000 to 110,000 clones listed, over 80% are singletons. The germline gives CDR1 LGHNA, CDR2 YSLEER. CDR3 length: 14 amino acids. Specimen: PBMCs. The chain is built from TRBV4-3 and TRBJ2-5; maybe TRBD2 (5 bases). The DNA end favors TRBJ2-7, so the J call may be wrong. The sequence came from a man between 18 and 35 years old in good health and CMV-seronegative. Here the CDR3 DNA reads TGCGCCAGCAGCCCAGCCGCGGGTACTTACGAGCAGTACTTC. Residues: CASSPAAGTYEQYF.